This passage covers 4 T cell receptor beta chains from one sample sequenced in a study of T cell clonality in common variable immunodeficiency. The method was immunoSEQ multiplex PCR; TCRdb's version includes in-frame clones alone and lacks a portion of them. The specimen has approximately 64,000 clones, none found just once. The specimen sequenced was peripheral blood mononuclear cells. The source is a person aged 18 to 75 in good health.

This clone was seen ten or more times. Read data end 3 residues before the CDR3 end; the end is taken from the germline J gene. This sequence joins TRBV20-1 and TRBJ2-7; D uncertain. Deletions cut 7 bases from V and 0 bases from J, with 16 bases between. From germline, CDR1 is DFQATT and CDR2 SNEGSKA (reference sequence). The CDR3 sequence is 14 residues long. The CDR3 bases that were read are TGCAGTGGTCAGGTGACACCGAGCTCCTACGAG. It yields the protein CSGQVTPSSYE. The complete CDR3 protein is CSGQVTPSSYEQYF.

The sample holds many counts of this clone. The CDR3 reads CASSQHNPTNEKLFF. Incomplete CDR3 DNA: TGCGCCAGCAGCCAACATAACCCTACGAATGAAAAA. V is TRBV4-1 and J is TRBJ1-4; D unclear. The read finishes 3 residues shy of the CDR3 end, and the germline J gene is used to complete it. The CDR3 runs to 15 residues. The ends were cut back, 2 bases at V and 5 bases at J, with 12 bases in the middle. Per germline, CDR1 MGHRA and CDR2 YSYEKL.

The sample holds many counts of this clone. The read ends 3 residues before the CDR3 terminus; that terminus is restored from the germline J gene. The chain combines TRBV7-3 with TRBJ2-1; possible D gene TRBD2, 6 bases. This CDR3 contains 20 residues. Germline V lookup: CDR1 SGHTA, CDR2 FQGTGA. The V gene lost 1 base and the J gene lost 0 bases, with 22 bases spanning the gap. The CDR3 protein is CASSLSPAGQGSSSYNEQFF. The covered CDR3 bases are TGTGCCAGCAGCTTAAGTCCCGCGGGGCAGGGATCGAGCTCCTACAATGAG.

The sample holds many counts of this clone. The read halts 3 residues ahead of the CDR3 end, with the missing end drawn from the germline J gene. The chain employs TRBV14 and TRBJ2-1, with a weak D call TRBD2 (5 bases). The CDR3 is made up of 14 amino acids. Germline V lookup: CDR1 SGHDN, CDR2 FVKESK. Trimming took off 3 bases at V and 7 bases at J, with 13 bases between the two ends. CDR3 DNA (partial): TGTGCCAGCAGCCAGTGGACTTATCGGAATGAG. Translated, it gives CASSQWTYRNE. The CDR3 in full is CASSQWTYRNEQFF.